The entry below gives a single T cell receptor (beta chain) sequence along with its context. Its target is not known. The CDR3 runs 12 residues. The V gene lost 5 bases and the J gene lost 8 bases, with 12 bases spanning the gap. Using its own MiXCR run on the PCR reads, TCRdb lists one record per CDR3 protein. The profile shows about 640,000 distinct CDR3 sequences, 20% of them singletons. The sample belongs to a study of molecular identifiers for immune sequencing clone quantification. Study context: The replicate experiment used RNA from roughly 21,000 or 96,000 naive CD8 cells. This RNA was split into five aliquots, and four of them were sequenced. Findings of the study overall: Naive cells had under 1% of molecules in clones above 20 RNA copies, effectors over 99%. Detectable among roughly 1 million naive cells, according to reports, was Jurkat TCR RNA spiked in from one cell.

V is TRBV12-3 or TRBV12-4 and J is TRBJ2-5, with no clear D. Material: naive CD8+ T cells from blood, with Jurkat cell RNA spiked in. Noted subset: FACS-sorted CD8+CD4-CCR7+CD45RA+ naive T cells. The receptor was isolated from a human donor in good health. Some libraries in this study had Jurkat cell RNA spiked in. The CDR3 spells CASSPKDRTQYF. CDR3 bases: TGTGCCAGCAGTCCCAAGGACCGTACCCAGTACTTC.